This T cell receptor beta chain is drawn from a study of T cells in women clearing cervical HPV infection. Whole-study context: Case blood was drawn a median approximately 150 days after lesion detection.

Here immunoSEQ multiplex PCR was the method, and the copy in TCRdb shows in-frame clones only, minus some. This listing includes approximately 16,000 clones. Overall study results and limits: Associations may precede or follow infection; HPV-specific or memory T cells were not isolated.

V lost 2 bases, J lost 1 base, and 8 bases lay in between. Germline lookup yields CDR1 GTSNPN and CDR2 SVGIG (reference sequence). The CDR3 loop spans 13 amino acids. Turning to this clone: Its antigen is not known. The read halts 3 residues ahead of the CDR3 end, with the missing end drawn from the germline J gene.

Cervical HPV DNA detected by MY09/MY11 PCR, typed by dot-blot. Material: blood buffy coat. The genes are TRBV30 and TRBJ1-1; no definite D call. This sequence was found in a woman between 18 and 70 years old with a cervical HPV16 infection that either progressed to CIN3+ or cleared (not recorded which). The sequenced CDR3 bases are TGTGCCTGGAGTAAAGGGCAGAACACTGAA. It is translated as CAWSKGQNTE. Given in full, the CDR3 is CAWSKGQNTEAFF.